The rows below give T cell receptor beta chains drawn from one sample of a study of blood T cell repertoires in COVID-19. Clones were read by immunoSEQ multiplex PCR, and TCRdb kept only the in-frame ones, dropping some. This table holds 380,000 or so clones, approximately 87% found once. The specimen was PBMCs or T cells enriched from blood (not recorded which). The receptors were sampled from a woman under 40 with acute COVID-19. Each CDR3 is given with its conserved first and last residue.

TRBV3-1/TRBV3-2,CASRAGNTEAFF
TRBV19,CASSTYRTSGYSYEQYF
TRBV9,CASSVVASGDTEAFF
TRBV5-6,CASSQAATNEKLFF
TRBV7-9,CASSVTGRGNTEAFF
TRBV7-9,CASSLARGTGELFF
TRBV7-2,CASSLTGIDYEQYF
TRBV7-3,CASSSTGELFF
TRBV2,CATGQGRNEQFF
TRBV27,CASAGGGLTGELFF
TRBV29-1,CSVGTGGGNEKLFF
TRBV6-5,CASSYSGGPGDTQYF
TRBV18,CASSPPDSTTDTQYF
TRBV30,CAWSVQGQGVGYTF
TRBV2,CASSQFGTGGGNTIYF
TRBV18,CASSPDSSYGYTF
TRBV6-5,CATSRYSYEQYF
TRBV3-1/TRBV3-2,CASSQGHPANYGYTF
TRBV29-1,CSVHDRSSYEQYF
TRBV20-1,CSASSQGQGKNIQYF
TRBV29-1,CSVSTGGAYTNEKLFF
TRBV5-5,CASSGTANQPQHF
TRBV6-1,CASSEGDRGGPLHF
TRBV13,CASSFGGSNEKLFF
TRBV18,CASSSYYEQYF
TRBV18,CASSPVVGGYTF
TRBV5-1,CASSLSEASYEQYF
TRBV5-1,CASSPGLGDTQYF
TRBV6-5,CASKLLGLPDSPLHF
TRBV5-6,CASSLGQGEGYGYTF
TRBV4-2,CASSQYASDTQYF
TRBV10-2,CASSEEGTEAFF
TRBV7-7,CASSLRQGQPQHF
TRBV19,CASSSRPALARISNNEQFF
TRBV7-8,CASSLFRDQPQHF
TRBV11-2,CASSLGTGYEQYF
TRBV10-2,CASKEAGDGEQYF
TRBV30,CAWSEDNSQPQHF
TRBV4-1,CASSQPVQETQYF
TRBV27,CASSPGRQGPLTYEQYF
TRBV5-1,CASSLAGRGPYNSPLHF
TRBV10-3,CAIRGTSGPNTGELFF
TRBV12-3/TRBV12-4,CASSTDTGELFF
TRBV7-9,CASSPRSNYGYTF
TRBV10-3,CAISAGQVVGAGYTF
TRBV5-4,CASSLRGASGYTF